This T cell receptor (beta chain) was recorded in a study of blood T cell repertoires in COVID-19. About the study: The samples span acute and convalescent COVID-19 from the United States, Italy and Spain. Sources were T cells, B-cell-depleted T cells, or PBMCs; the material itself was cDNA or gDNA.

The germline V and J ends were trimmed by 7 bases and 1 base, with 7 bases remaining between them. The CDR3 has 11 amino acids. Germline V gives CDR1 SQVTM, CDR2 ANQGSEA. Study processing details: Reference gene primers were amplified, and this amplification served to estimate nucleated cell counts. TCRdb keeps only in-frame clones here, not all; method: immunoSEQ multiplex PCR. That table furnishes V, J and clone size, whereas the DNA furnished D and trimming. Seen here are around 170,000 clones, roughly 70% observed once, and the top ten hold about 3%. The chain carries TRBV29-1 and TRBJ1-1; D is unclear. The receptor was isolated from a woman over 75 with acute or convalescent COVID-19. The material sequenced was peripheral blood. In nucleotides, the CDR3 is TGCAGCGCCGCGGGGAACACTGAAGCTTTCTTT. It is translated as CSAAGNTEAFF.